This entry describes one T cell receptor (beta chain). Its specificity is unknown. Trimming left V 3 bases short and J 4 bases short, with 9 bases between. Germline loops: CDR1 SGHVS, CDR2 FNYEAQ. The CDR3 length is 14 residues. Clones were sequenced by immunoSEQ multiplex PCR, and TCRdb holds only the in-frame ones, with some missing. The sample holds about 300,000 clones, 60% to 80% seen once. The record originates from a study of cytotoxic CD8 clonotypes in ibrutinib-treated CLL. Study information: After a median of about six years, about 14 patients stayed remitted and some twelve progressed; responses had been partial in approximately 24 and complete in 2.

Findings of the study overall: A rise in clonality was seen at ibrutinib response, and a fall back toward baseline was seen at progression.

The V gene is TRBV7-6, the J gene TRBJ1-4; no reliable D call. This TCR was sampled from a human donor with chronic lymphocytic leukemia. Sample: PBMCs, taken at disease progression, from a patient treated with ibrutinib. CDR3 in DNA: TGTGCCAGCAGCTTCGGGGAAGTTAATGAAAAACTGTTTTTT. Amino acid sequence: CASSFGEVNEKLFF.